A selection of T cell receptor beta chains follows, all from one sample in a study of OX40 agonist ivuxolimab in advanced cancers. The method was immunoSEQ multiplex PCR; TCRdb's version includes in-frame clones alone and lacks a portion of them. Of about 120,000 clones listed, roughly nine tenths are singletons. The source was CD4+ or CD8+ T cells sorted from blood, collected in a trial of the OX40 agonist ivuxolimab. The receptors originated from an adult with an advanced solid tumor such as melanoma, head and neck, liver or kidney cancer. CDR3s include the opening cysteine and the closing phenylalanine or tryptophan. The D gene is left open where the match is weak. The listing skips clone size in some rows; elsewhere it reads once, few, many or a size class.

D | length | size | J | V | DNA | CDR3
TRBD1 | 14 | - | TRBJ1-3 | TRBV18 | TGTGCCAGCTCACCCGGGACAGCTGGAAACACCATATATTTT | CASSPGTAGNTIYF
TRBD2 | 13 | - | TRBJ2-7 | TRBV7-2 | TGTGCGACCGGTAGCGGGGGAGTATACGAGCAGTACTTC | CATGSGGVYEQYF
- | 13 | - | TRBJ2-5 | TRBV4-1 | TGCGCCAGCAGCCAAGGGCCACAAGAGACCCAGTACTTC | CASSQGPQETQYF
- | 15 | few | TRBJ2-5 | TRBV10-3 | TGTGCCATCAGTGGGCGAGAGGGGGGTCAAGAGACCCAGTACTTC | CAISGREGGQETQYF
TRBD2 | 16 | - | TRBJ2-5 | TRBV4-1 | TGCGCCAGCAGCGGGCTAGCGGGGGACCGGGGAGAGACCCAGTACTTC | CASSGLAGDRGETQYF
- | 16 | once | TRBJ1-5 | TRBV6-1 | TGTGCCAGCAGTGAATTGGGAGGTACGGGCAATCAGCCCCAGCATTTT | CASSELGGTGNQPQHF
- | 15 | few | TRBJ2-1 | TRBV5-1 | TGCGCCAGCAGCAGGTCCGGGCCCGGTCGGGGCGAGCAGTTCTTC | CASSRSGPGRGEQFF
- | 13 | - | TRBJ2-7 | TRBV28 | TGTGCCAGCAGTTGGGGGACCCTCTACGAGCAGTACTTC | CASSWGTLYEQYF
- | 16 | - | TRBJ2-1 | TRBV10-2 | TGCGCCAGCAGCCCCGGTAAACCCCCCTTCTACAATGAGCAGTTCTTC | CASSPGKPPFYNEQFF
- | 15 | - | TRBJ1-3 | TRBV5-4 | TGTGCCAGCAGCTCCGACTACGCCGGGGGAAACACCATATATTTT | CASSSDYAGGNTIYF
- | 11 | few | TRBJ2-7 | TRBV18 | TGTGCCAGCTCACCGGGGAGGGAGCAGTACTTC | CASSPGREQYF
TRBD1 | 9 | - | TRBJ1-2 | TRBV20-1 | TGCAGTGACAGGGGTGGCTACACCTTC | CSDRGGYTF
- | 13 | - | TRBJ1-2 | TRBV10-3 | TGTGCCATCAGATCAGGGTTTTGGTATGGCTACACCTTC | CAIRSGFWYGYTF
- | 15 | - | TRBJ2-2 | TRBV9 | TGTGCCAGCAGCGTAGGGTACGGACTCACCGGGGAGCTGTTTTTT | CASSVGYGLTGELFF
- | 14 | - | TRBJ1-5 | TRBV6-5 | TGTGCCAGCAGTTCCCACACCACTGGGCTGACCCAGCATTTT | CASSSHTTGLTQHF
- | 16 | - | TRBJ1-5 | TRBV30 | TGTGCCTGGAGTGTCGGGGGGCCTTATAGCAATCAGCCCCAGCATTTT | CAWSVGGPYSNQPQHF
- | 14 | - | TRBJ2-5 | TRBV5-1 | TGCGCCAGCAGCGCGGGACAGAGAGAAGAGACCCAGTACTTC | CASSAGQREETQYF
- | 14 | - | TRBJ2-5 | TRBV7-2 | TGTGCCAGCGGAAAGGGGGGGCCCCAAGAGACCCAGTACTTC | CASGKGGPQETQYF
TRBD2 | 15 | - | TRBJ2-1 | TRBV2 | TGTGCCAGCAGGGAGACTAGCGGGGGAGACAATGAGCAGTTCTTC | CASRETSGGDNEQFF
- | 12 | - | TRBJ2-1 | TRBV30 | TGTGCCTGGAGCTCCAGTAACAATGAGCAGTTCTTC | CAWSSSNNEQFF
- | 16 | - | TRBJ2-5 | TRBV7-9 | TGTGCCAGCAGCTTAGGTCAACAGGTTATTCAAGAGACCCAGTACTTC | CASSLGQQVIQETQYF
- | 13 | - | TRBJ1-1 | TRBV4-1 | TGCGCCAGCAGCCATTATCAGCGGTTTGAAGCTTTCTTT | CASSHYQRFEAFF
- | 16 | - | TRBJ1-3 | TRBV6-5 | TGTGCCAGCAGTTACTCGTTCCAAGGGAGAGGAAACACCATATATTTT | CASSYSFQGRGNTIYF
TRBD2 | 16 | - | TRBJ2-2 | TRBV10-1 | TGCGCCAGCAGTGAGACTAGCGGGGGACACACCGGGGAGCTGTTTTTT | CASSETSGGHTGELFF
TRBD2 | 18 | - | TRBJ2-7 | TRBV7-6 | TGTGCCAGCAGCTTAGTAAGGGCTAGCGGGGAGGTATCCTACGAGCAGTACTTC | CASSLVRASGEVSYEQYF
TRBD2 | 14 | - | TRBJ2-7 | TRBV10-3 | TGTGCCATCAGTGATGGACTAGCGGGGAACGAGCAGTACTTC | CAISDGLAGNEQYF
- | 16 | - | TRBJ1-6 | TRBV11-3 | TGTGCCAGCAGCCCCCCGCAGGGAGAGGATAATTCACCCCTCCACTTT | CASSPPQGEDNSPLHF
- | 12 | - | TRBJ1-2 | TRBV28 | TGTGCCAGCAGGCGGCCTGCGGGAGGCTACACCTTC | CASRRPAGGYTF
TRBD1 | 15 | - | TRBJ1-6 | TRBV7-2 | TGTGCCAGCAGCTCGGCCGGGACAGAAAATTCACCCCTCCACTTT | CASSSAGTENSPLHF
- | 13 | - | TRBJ1-1 | TRBV10-2 | TGCGCCAGCAGTAAACAGATGAACACTGAAGCTTTCTTT | CASSKQMNTEAFF
TRBD1 | 14 | - | TRBJ1-2 | TRBV7-2 | TGTGCCAGCAGCTTAGGACAGGGGGCGACTGGCTACACCTTC | CASSLGQGATGYTF
- | 19 | - | TRBJ2-6 | TRBV5-1 | TGCGCCAGCAGCTTCATGAGCTTACAGGGATTCTCTGGGGCCAACGTCCTGACTTTC | CASSFMSLQGFSGANVLTF
- | 15 | - | TRBJ1-5 | TRBV28 | TGTGCCAGCACCATTGGGTCCCATAGCAATCAGCCCCAGCATTTT | CASTIGSHSNQPQHF